A selection of T cell receptor beta chains follows, all from one sample in a study of T cell responses to AZD1222 COVID-19 vaccine. Clones were read by immunoSEQ multiplex PCR, and TCRdb kept only the in-frame ones, dropping some. The sample has 100,000 or so clones, 75% to 90% seen once. This specimen was peripheral blood, taken 28 days after the second AZD1222 dose. The receptors originated from an adult who received the AZD1222 COVID-19 vaccine. Each CDR3 is given with its conserved first and last residue. D genes are given only for firm matches. Only part of the rows carry a size: once, few, many, or a class if the clone is expanded.

>NA|TRBJ1-6|NA|TRBV27
CASSLLGVRSYNSPLHF
TGTGCCAGCAGTTTACTAGGGGTCCGATCCTATAATTCACCCCTCCACTTT
>NA|TRBJ2-7|once|TRBV28
CASRTSAMFHEQYF
TGTGCCAGCAGGACCTCCGCAATGTTCCACGAGCAGTACTTC
>NA|TRBJ2-3|NA|TRBV21-1
CASSKGASGRIADTQYF
TGTGCCAGCAGCAAAGGGGCTAGCGGGAGGATCGCAGATACGCAGTATTTT
>NA|TRBJ2-1|NA|TRBV2
CASRGTGSSYNEQFF
TGTGCCAGCAGGGGGACTGGCAGCTCCTACAATGAGCAGTTCTTC
>NA|TRBJ2-1|NA|TRBV29-1
CSVEGGLALNEQFF
TGCAGCGTTGAAGGTGGGCTAGCGCTTAATGAGCAGTTCTTC
>NA|TRBJ2-5|NA|TRBV4-3
CASSHSALAKETQYF
TGCGCCAGCAGCCACTCCGCCCTAGCCAAAGAGACCCAGTACTTC
>NA|TRBJ2-2|NA|TRBV5-1
CASRPETRDTGELFF
TGCGCCAGCAGACCGGAGACACGTGACACCGGGGAGCTGTTTTTT
>NA|TRBJ1-4|few|TRBV19
CASSPFPRRGPFDEKLFF
TGTGCCAGTAGTCCCTTCCCACGACGGGGTCCGTTTGATGAAAAACTGTTTTTT
>NA|TRBJ2-5|once|TRBV25-1
CASQRGWPQGQETQYF
TGTGCCAGCCAACGGGGTTGGCCACAGGGACAAGAGACCCAGTACTTC
>NA|TRBJ1-2|once|TRBV7-9
CASSFSQASYGYTF
TGTGCCAGCAGCTTTTCACAGGCGAGCTATGGCTACACCTTC
>NA|TRBJ2-5|NA|TRBV19
CASSEGGRQETQYF
TGTGCCAGTAGTGAAGGGGGTAGGCAGGAGACCCAGTACTTC
>TRBD2|TRBJ2-7|NA|TRBV4-1
CASSRQERSSGHEQYF
TGCGCCAGCAGCCGCCAAGAAAGGTCTAGCGGTCACGAGCAGTACTTC
>TRBD1|TRBJ1-4|NA|TRBV6-4
CASSVDRGPNQNEKLFF
TGTGCCAGCAGCGTTGACAGGGGGCCTAACCAAAATGAAAAACTGTTTTTT
>NA|TRBJ2-5|once|TRBV18
CASSPGAGQETQYF
TGTGCCAGCTCACCCGGCGCAGGACAAGAGACCCAGTACTTC
>NA|TRBJ1-5|NA|TRBV27
CASSLGIGQPQHF
TGTGCCAGCAGTTTGGGGATAGGTCAGCCCCAGCATTTT
>NA|TRBJ2-5|NA|TRBV11-2
CASSLVGGGGETQYF
TGTGCCAGCAGCTTAGTGGGGGGAGGAGGGGAGACCCAGTACTTC
>NA|TRBJ2-7|NA|TRBV28
CASRSGIYEQYF
TGTGCCAGCAGATCAGGGATTTACGAGCAGTACTTC
>TRBD1|TRBJ2-7|NA|TRBV7-7
CASSLGQGLNYEQYF
TGTGCCAGCAGCTTAGGACAGGGGCTAAACTACGAGCAGTACTTC
>TRBD2|TRBJ2-7|NA|TRBV4-1
CASSQGQAGTYEQYF
TGCGCCAGCAGCCAAGGGCAAGCGGGAACCTACGAGCAGTACTTC
>NA|TRBJ2-6|NA|TRBV28
CASPLSDPSSGANVLTF
TGTGCCAGCCCCCTCTCGGATCCTAGCTCTGGGGCCAACGTCCTGACTTTC
>NA|TRBJ2-1|few|TRBV18
CASSPSRTEREQFF
TGTGCCAGCTCACCATCCCGGACAGAACGGGAGCAGTTCTTC
>NA|TRBJ1-1|NA|TRBV7-2
CASRLAWGSGTEAFF
TGTGCCAGCAGACTTGCCTGGGGGTCGGGGACTGAAGCTTTCTTT
>NA|TRBJ2-1|few|TRBV7-9
CASSSSPLGSYNEQFF
TGTGCCAGCAGCTCCTCTCCCCTCGGCTCCTACAATGAGCAGTTCTTC
>NA|TRBJ1-6|NA|TRBV15
CATSRDPSGSPLHF
TGTGCCACCAGCAGAGATCCGAGCGGATCACCCCTCCACTTT
>TRBD1|TRBJ2-1|NA|TRBV11-3
CASSLSWTGSNEQFF
TGTGCCAGCAGCTTATCATGGACAGGGAGCAATGAGCAGTTCTTC
>TRBD2|TRBJ2-1|NA|TRBV7-8
CASSLGLLASGNNEQFF
TGTGCCAGCAGCTTAGGTTTATTGGCTAGCGGAAACAATGAGCAGTTCTTC
>NA|TRBJ1-1|few|TRBV29-1
CSVVEPGWAFF
TGCAGCGTTGTAGAGCCGGGGTGGGCTTTCTTT
>NA|TRBJ2-3|NA|TRBV27
CASSHGPTGADTQYF
TGTGCCAGCAGTCACGGCCCTACGGGTGCGGATACGCAGTATTTT
>TRBD2|TRBJ2-1|once|TRBV23-1
CASSQSRAGGREQFF
TGCGCCAGCAGTCAATCCCGAGCGGGGGGCAGGGAGCAGTTCTTC
>NA|TRBJ1-2|NA|TRBV5-1
CASSPQDGPYGYTF
TGCGCCAGCAGCCCACAGGACGGACCTTATGGCTACACCTTC
>TRBD2|TRBJ2-3|NA|TRBV5-1
CASRWEGRGDTQYF
TGCGCCAGCAGGTGGGAGGGACGGGGAGATACGCAGTATTTT
>TRBD2|TRBJ2-2|NA|TRBV6-5
CASSYSGGRAGGELFF
TGTGCCAGCAGTTACTCGGGTGGGAGGGCCGGCGGGGAGCTGTTTTTT
>NA|TRBJ2-1|NA|TRBV4-1
CASSQEARDFEQFF
TGCGCCAGCAGCCAAGAGGCGCGGGATTTCGAGCAGTTCTTC
>NA|TRBJ2-2|NA|TRBV4-3
CASSQGQDWAGELFF
TGCGCCAGCAGCCAAGGCCAGGATTGGGCCGGGGAGCTGTTTTTT
>TRBD1|TRBJ2-1|NA|TRBV27
CASSPGGAKIYNEQFF
TGTGCCAGCAGCCCAGGGGGAGCGAAGATCTACAATGAGCAGTTCTTC
>NA|TRBJ2-5|once|TRBV5-8
CASSRIWDLETQYF
TGTGCCAGCAGCCGAATTTGGGATTTGGAGACCCAGTACTTC
>NA|TRBJ1-5|NA|TRBV30
CAWARTQGPQHF
TGTGCCTGGGCGCGAACTCAGGGGCCCCAGCATTTT
>NA|TRBJ2-7|NA|TRBV6-5
CASSYSGRQADEQYF
TGTGCCAGCAGTTACTCTGGGCGACAGGCGGACGAGCAGTACTTC
>NA|TRBJ1-1|NA|TRBV7-9
CASSLAGNTEAFF
TGTGCCAGCAGCTTGGCCGGAAACACTGAAGCTTTCTTT
>NA|TRBJ2-2|NA|TRBV19
CASRWTHPASNTGELFF
TGTGCCAGTAGGTGGACACACCCCGCCTCGAACACCGGGGAGCTGTTTTTT
>NA|TRBJ1-1|NA|TRBV5-5
CASSLSGDRFEAFF
TGTGCCAGCAGCTTAAGCGGAGACAGGTTTGAAGCTTTCTTT
>NA|TRBJ2-4|NA|TRBV11-2
CASSLGQGPLNTDIQYF
TGTGCCAGCAGCTTAGGGCAGGGGCCTTTAAATACGGACATTCAGTACTTC
>TRBD2|TRBJ2-1|NA|TRBV12-3/TRBV12-4
CASRLAGHEQFF
TGTGCCAGTAGATTAGCGGGACATGAGCAGTTCTTC
>NA|TRBJ2-7|NA|TRBV19
CASSRQVGYEQYF
TGTGCCAGTAGTCGTCAGGTGGGCTACGAGCAGTACTTC
>TRBD2|TRBJ2-1|NA|TRBV4-1
CASSQEKRGRGEQFF
TGCGCCAGCAGCCAAGAAAAGCGGGGCCGGGGAGAGCAGTTCTTC
>TRBD1|TRBJ1-5|few|TRBV18
CASSPGTGGNQPQHF
TGTGCCAGCTCACCCGGGACAGGGGGCAATCAGCCCCAGCATTTT
>NA|TRBJ2-5|NA|TRBV4-3
CASSPSVGETQYF
TGCGCCAGCAGCCCCTCGGTCGGGGAGACCCAGTACTTC
>TRBD1|TRBJ2-2|NA|TRBV4-1
CASSQDLSRGRTGELFF
TGCGCCAGCAGCCAAGATCTGAGCAGGGGGCGCACCGGGGAGCTGTTTTTT
>NA|TRBJ2-7|NA|TRBV6-5
CASSSETPYEQYF
TGTGCCAGCAGTTCTGAGACCCCCTACGAGCAGTACTTC
>NA|TRBJ1-4|once|TRBV6-5
CAARGPEKLFF
TGTGCCGCTCGGGGCCCGGAAAAACTGTTTTTT
>NA|TRBJ2-2|NA|TRBV18
CASSPGGNDSANTGELFF
TGTGCCAGCTCACCGGGAGGTAACGACAGCGCGAACACCGGGGAGCTGTTTTTT
>TRBD1|TRBJ1-5|NA|TRBV28
CASSSLQGAHQPQHF
TGTGCCAGCAGTTCCCTACAGGGGGCACATCAGCCCCAGCATTTT
>NA|TRBJ1-1|NA|TRBV7-9
CASSLSGSTEAFF
TGTGCCAGCAGCTTGAGCGGGAGCACTGAAGCTTTCTTT
>NA|TRBJ1-1|NA|TRBV27
CASSRTANTEAFF
TGTGCCAGCAGCAGGACAGCGAACACTGAAGCTTTCTTT
>TRBD2|TRBJ2-7|NA|TRBV28
CASSFWREGRISYEQYF
TGTGCCAGCAGCTTTTGGCGGGAGGGCCGAATCTCCTACGAGCAGTACTTC
>NA|TRBJ2-7|NA|TRBV28
CASSLGDYEQYF
TGTGCCAGCAGTTTAGGGGACTACGAGCAGTACTTC